This TCR beta chain was identified in a study of CD8+CD57+ T cells in acquired aplastic anemia. Whole-study context: On average, sorted CD4+ and CD8+ cells gave 3.2 ug of DNA.

Study-wide findings and caveats: Controls did not differ significantly from patients in CD8+ Simpson's diversity.

With respect to this clonotype: Its antigen is as yet unknown.

Researchers used genomic DNA as the template to profile TCR beta VDJ and CDR3. TCRdb re-analysed the reads in MiXCR, keeping a single row per CDR3 protein. This table has under 350,000 distinct CDR3 sequences, roughly 59% appearing once. Germline loops: CDR1 DFQATT, CDR2 SNEGSKA (reference sequence). The trim removed 4 bases at V and 5 bases at J, leaving 1 base unmatched. This CDR3 has 12 residues. Only patients with CD8+CD57+ cell expansion on flow cytometry were chosen for sequencing. The enrolled patients all had severe acquired aplastic anemia. The sample comprised sorted CD4+, CD8+, or CD8+CD57+ T cells (not recorded which) from PBMCs. V and J are TRBV20-1 and TRBJ2-1; 8 bases line up with TRBD1. This TCR came from a human donor with aplastic anemia. CDR3 in amino acids: CSATDRDNEQFF. Here the CDR3 DNA reads TGCAGTGCTACGGACAGGGACAATGAGCAGTTCTTC.